This entry concerns a single TCR beta chain. No antigen is known for it. Base qualities were left out, and no much larger clone turns up one base away. The entry originates in a study of blood T cell repertoires in COVID-19 (dated by TCRdb to the early 2020s). Some background on the complete study: The collaborator samples originated in the United States, Italy and Spain and spanned the acute and convalescent phases of COVID-19. The material from the prospective study consisted of cDNA or gDNA derived from T cells, B-cell-depleted T cells, or PBMCs. Subjects who had been exposed to COVID-19, were actively infected with it, or had recovered from it provided the deeply sampled blood TCRbeta repertoires that made up the dataset. The repertoires were made available in a free public database intended to serve as a resource for research on the immune response to SARS-CoV-2. Samples were obtained from the ongoing ImmuneRACE study (first 160 participants) and from 1,200 or so subjects provided by 6 global collaborators. Sample metadata almost always included a de-identified subject ID, COVID-19 status, age in years and sex. Where HLA class I and class II types were available, the types were taken from metadata supplied by the sample provider, not from assay-based typing.

One collaborating source in Seattle enrolled patients during active infection and followed them longitudinally through the course of disease. The collaborating institutions used their own protocols to collect whole blood in K2EDTA tubes. Collaborator samples were shipped for TCRbeta analysis as frozen whole blood, isolated PBMCs, or DNA extracted from either sample type. TCRbeta CDR3 regions were amplified from genomic DNA by means of the immunoSEQ Assay, a bias-controlled multiplex PCR. Per the original workflow: Within the assay, amplification of reference gene primers was used to estimate how many nucleated cells each sample contained. To quantify the absolute abundance of each unique TCRbeta CDR3 rearrangement, sequence reads were collapsed and filtered. For each sample, productive Simpson clonality was calculated as the square root of Simpson's diversity index across productive rearrangements. TCRdb mirrors the immuneACCESS table, restricted to in-frame sequences. Some clones are absent from its copies; in checked studies, under half trace to an unresolved V gene, and the reason for the others is unknown. That table supplies the V and J calls and clone size; D and trimming were determined from the DNA. This sample is represented by some 270,000 clones; 70% to 90% of them were singletons. The top ten hold 0.7% to 1% of the sample.

General conclusions and limits of the study: The quantity of clinical and demographic metadata differed by source and by participant and was supplied without curation.

This clonotype was sampled from a human donor with COVID-19, enrolled during active disease. The donor label of this sample is uncertain. Specimen: peripheral blood.

DNA sequence: TGTGCCAGCGTCCGACAGGGGGTCGTCAATGAGCAGTTCTTC. Its translation reads: CASVRQGVVNEQFF. The sequence joins TRBV7-9 to TRBJ2-1, and 9 junction bases match TRBD1. The CDR3 goes from the cysteine to the phenylalanine over 14 residues. Only the CDR3 part of the read is kept: 42 bases, read in frame from the first base. Germline trimming amounts to 8 bases on V and 6 bases on J, with 8 as the count of junction bases outside the gene matches. The germline V gene (reference sequence) specifies SEHNR as CDR1 and FQNEAQ as CDR2.